A selection of T cell receptor beta chains follows, all from one sample in a study of CD8 T cells in Susac syndrome. TCRdb re-derived calls from the immunoSEQ multiplex PCR reads in MiXCR, one entry per CDR3 protein. The table has roughly 200,000 distinct CDR3 sequences, around 94% seen once. Sequencing input: CD4+ T cells from PBMCs. The receptors here all came from a human donor with Susac syndrome. Each CDR3 is given without its conserved first and last residue.

V	J	CDR3
TRBV6-1	TRBJ1-1	ASSDVRAPQGTEAF
TRBV11-2	TRBJ2-3	ASSFSKLQSGGATDTQY
TRBV20-1	TRBJ2-2	SAVGGGSLNTGELF
TRBV5-4	TRBJ2-2	ASSLATNTGELF
TRBV2	TRBJ2-5	ASSAARWGETQY
TRBV25-1	TRBJ2-3	ASSESVGAAAQY
TRBV2	TRBJ2-6	ASSKLQGAGANVLT
TRBV7-3	TRBJ2-3	ASSLGLSGVTDTQY
TRBV25-1	TRBJ2-5	ASSEFGGAEETQY
TRBV2	TRBJ2-2	ASSTSNTGELF